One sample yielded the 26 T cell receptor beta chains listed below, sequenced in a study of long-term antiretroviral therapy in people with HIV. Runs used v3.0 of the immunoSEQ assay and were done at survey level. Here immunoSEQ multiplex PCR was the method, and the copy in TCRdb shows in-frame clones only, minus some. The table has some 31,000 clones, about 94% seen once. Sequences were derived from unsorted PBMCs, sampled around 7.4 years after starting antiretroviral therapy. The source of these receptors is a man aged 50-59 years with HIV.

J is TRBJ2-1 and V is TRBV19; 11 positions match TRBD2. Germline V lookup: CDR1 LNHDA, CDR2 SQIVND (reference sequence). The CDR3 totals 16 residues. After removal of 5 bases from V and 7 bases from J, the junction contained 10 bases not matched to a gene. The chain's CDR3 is CASSGSLAGGRNEQFF. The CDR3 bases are TGTGCCAGTAGTGGTAGCCTAGCGGGGGGAAGGAATGAGCAGTTCTTC.

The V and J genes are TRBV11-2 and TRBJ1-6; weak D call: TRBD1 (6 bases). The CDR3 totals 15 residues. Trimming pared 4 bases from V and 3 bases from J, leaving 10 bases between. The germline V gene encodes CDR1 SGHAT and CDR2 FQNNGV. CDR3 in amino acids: CASSSRQVYNSPLHF. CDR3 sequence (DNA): TGTGCCAGCAGCTCGAGACAGGTCTATAATTCACCCCTCCACTTT.

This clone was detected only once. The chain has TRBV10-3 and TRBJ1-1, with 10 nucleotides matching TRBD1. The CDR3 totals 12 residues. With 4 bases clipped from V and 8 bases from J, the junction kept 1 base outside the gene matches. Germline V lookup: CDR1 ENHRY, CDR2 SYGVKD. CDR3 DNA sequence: TGTGCCATCAGTGGGGACAGGGGCGAAGCTTTCTTT. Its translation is CAISGDRGEAFF.

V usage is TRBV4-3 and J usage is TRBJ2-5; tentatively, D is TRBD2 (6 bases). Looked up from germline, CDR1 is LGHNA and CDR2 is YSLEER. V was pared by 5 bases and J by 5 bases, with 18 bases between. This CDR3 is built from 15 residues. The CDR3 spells CASSAGAGPYETQYF. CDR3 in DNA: TGCGCCAGCAGCGCTGGCGCGGGGCCGTATGAGACCCAGTACTTC.

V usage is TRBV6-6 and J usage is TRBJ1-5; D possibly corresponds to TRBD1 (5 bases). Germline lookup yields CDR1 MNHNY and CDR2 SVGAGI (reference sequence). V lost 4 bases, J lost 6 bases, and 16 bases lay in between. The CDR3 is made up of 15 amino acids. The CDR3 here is CASSSPGPYPQPQHF. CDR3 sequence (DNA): TGTGCCAGCAGTTCTCCGGGACCCTACCCTCAGCCCCAGCATTTT.

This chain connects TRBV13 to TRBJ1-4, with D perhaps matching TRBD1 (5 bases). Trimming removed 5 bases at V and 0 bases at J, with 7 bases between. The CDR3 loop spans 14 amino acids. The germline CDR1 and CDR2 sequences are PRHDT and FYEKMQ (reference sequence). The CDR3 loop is CASSPTATNEKLFF. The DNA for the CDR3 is TGTGCCAGCAGCCCGACAGCAACTAATGAAAAACTGTTTTTT.

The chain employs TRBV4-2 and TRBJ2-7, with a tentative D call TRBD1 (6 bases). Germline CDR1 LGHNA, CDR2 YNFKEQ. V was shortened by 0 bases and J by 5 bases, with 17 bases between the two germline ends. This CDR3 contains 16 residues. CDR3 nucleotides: TGTGCCAGCAGCCAAGATACAACAGGGAATGGCGACGAGCAGTACTTC. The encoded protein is CASSQDTTGNGDEQYF.

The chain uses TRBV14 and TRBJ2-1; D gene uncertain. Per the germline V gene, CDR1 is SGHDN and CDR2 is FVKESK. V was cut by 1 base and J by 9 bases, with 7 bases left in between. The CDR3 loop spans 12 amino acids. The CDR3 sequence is CASSQVTGEQFF. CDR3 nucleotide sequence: TGTGCCAGCAGCCAAGTAACTGGTGAGCAGTTCTTC.

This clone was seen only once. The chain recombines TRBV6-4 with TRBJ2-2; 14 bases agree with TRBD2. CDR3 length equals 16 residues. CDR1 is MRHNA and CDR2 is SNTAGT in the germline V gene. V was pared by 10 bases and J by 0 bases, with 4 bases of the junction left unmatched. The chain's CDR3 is CATPTSGGANTGELFF. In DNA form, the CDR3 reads TGTGCCACGCCGACTAGCGGGGGGGCGAACACCGGGGAGCTGTTTTTT.

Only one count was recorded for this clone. The CDR3 bases are TGCGCCAGCAGCCAAGAACCGAACCGGGGGGCCGGCACAGATACGCAGTATTTT. Translation gives CASSQEPNRGAGTDTQYF. The V call is TRBV4-1, the J call TRBJ2-3; possible D gene TRBD2, 7 bases. Germline V gene lookup returns CDR1 MGHRA and CDR2 YSYEKL. V lost 0 bases and J lost 1, with 17 bases in between. The CDR3 spans 18 residues.

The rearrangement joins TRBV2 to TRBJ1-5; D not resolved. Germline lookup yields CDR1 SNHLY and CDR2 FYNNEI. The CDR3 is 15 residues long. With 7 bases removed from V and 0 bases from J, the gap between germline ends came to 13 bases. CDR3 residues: CASMYTIGSNQPQHF. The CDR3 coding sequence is TGTGCCAGCATGTATACGATAGGTAGCAATCAGCCCCAGCATTTT.

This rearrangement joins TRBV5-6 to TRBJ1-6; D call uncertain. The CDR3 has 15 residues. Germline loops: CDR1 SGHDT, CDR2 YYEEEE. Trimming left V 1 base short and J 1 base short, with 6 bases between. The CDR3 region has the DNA TGTGCCAGCAGCTTGTACAGTTCCTATAATTCACCCCTCCACTTT. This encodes CASSLYSSYNSPLHF.

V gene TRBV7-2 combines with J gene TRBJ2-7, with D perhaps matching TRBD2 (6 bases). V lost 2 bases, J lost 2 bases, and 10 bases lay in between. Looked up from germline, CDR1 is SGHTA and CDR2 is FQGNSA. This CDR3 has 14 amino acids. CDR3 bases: TGTGCCAGCAGCTTACGGGGCGGGACCTACGAGCAGTACTTC. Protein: CASSLRGGTYEQYF.

The CDR3 DNA follows: TGTGCCAGCAGTTCTCCCGACTTCTCCGGAAACACCATATATTTT. Protein product: CASSSPDFSGNTIYF. This chain links TRBV7-2 with TRBJ1-3; D unresolved. This CDR3 is 15 amino acids long. Trimming pared 6 bases from V and 4 bases from J, leaving 16 bases between. Germline V gene data show CDR1 as SGHTA and CDR2 as FQGNSA.

The CDR3 protein is CASRRGTGMSDTQYF. The CDR3 DNA sequence: TGCGCCAGCCGACGAGGGACAGGGATGTCAGATACGCAGTATTTT. V gene TRBV10-1 combines with J gene TRBJ2-3; 9 bases map to TRBD1. The V gene end was trimmed by 8 bases and the J gene end by 4 bases; junction bases not matched to a gene: 10. Per germline, CDR1 WNHNN and CDR2 SYGVQD (reference sequence). The CDR3 is made up of 15 amino acids.

DNA of the CDR3: TGTGCCATCAGTGAGGTCGTTGAACCCTACGAGCAGTACTTC. Translation gives CAISEVVEPYEQYF. V gene TRBV10-3 combines with J gene TRBJ2-7; D unresolved. Trimming removed 2 bases from V and 2 bases from J, with 10 bases in between. CDR3 length equals 14 residues. CDR1 and CDR2 (germline): ENHRY, SYGVKD.

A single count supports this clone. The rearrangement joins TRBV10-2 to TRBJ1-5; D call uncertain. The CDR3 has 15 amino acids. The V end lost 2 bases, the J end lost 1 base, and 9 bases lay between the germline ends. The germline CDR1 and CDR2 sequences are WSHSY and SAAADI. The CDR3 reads CASSERRSSNQPQHF. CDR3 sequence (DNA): TGCGCCAGCAGTGAGAGGCGGTCGAGCAATCAGCCCCAGCATTTT.

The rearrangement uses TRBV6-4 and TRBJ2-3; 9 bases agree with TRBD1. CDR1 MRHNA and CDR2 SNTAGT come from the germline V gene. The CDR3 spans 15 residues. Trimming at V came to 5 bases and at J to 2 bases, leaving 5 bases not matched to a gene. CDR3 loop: CASSTTGGHTDTQYF. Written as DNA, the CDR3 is TGTGCCAGCAGTACCACAGGGGGCCACACAGATACGCAGTATTTT.

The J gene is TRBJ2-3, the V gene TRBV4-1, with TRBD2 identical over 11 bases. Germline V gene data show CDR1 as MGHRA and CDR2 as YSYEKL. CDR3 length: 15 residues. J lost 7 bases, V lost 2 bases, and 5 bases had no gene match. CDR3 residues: CASSQFSGGANTQYF. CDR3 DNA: TGCGCCAGCAGCCAATTTAGCGGGGGGGCCAATACGCAGTATTTT.

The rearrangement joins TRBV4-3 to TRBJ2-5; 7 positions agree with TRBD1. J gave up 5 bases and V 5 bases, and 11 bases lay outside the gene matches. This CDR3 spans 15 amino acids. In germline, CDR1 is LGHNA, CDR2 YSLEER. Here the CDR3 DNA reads TGCGCCAGCAGCTCGAGCTTAGACAGGGAGGAGACCCAGTACTTC. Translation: CASSSSLDREETQYF.

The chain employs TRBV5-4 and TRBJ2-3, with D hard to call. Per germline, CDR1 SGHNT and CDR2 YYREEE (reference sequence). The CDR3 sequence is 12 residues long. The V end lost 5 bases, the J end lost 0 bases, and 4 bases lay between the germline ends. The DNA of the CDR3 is TGTGCCAGCAGTTCTAGCACAGATACGCAGTATTTT. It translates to CASSSSTDTQYF.

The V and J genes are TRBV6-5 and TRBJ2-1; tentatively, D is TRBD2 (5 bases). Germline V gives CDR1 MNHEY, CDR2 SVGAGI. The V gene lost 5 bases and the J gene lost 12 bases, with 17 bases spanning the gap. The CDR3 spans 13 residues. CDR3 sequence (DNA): TGTGCCAGCAGTCGGACTCAAGACGTTGGGCAGTTCTTC. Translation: CASSRTQDVGQFF.

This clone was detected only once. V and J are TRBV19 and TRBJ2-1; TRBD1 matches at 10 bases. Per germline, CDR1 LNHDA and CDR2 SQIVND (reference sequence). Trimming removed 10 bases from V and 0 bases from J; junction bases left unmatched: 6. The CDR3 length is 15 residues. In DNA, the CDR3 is TGTGCCACTTCCGACAGGGGGCTCTCCTACAATGAGCAGTTCTTC. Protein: CATSDRGLSYNEQFF.

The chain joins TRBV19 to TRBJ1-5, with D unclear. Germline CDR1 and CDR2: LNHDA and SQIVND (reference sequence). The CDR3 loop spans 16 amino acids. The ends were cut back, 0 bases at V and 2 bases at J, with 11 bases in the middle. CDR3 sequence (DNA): TGTGCCAGTAGTATAGATCTTGGCAGAGGCAATCAGCCCCAGCATTTT. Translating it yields CASSIDLGRGNQPQHF. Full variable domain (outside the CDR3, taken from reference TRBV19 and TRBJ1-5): DGGITQSPKYLFRKEGQNVTLSCEQNLNHDAMYWYRQDPGQGLRLIYYSQIVNDFQKGDIAEGYSVSREKKESFPLTVTSAQKNPTAFYLCASSIDLGRGNQPQHFGDGTRLSIL.

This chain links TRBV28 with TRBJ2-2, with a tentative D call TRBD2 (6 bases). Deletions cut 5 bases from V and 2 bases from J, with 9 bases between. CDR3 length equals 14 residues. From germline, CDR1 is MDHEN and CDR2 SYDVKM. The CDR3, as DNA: TGTGCCAGCAGTCCGGGGGACAACACCGGGGAGCTGTTTTTT. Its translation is CASSPGDNTGELFF.

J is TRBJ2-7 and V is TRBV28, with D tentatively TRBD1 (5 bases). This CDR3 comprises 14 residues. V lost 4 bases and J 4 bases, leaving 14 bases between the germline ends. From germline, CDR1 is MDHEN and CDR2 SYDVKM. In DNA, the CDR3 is TGTGCCAGCAGTTCCCCCTCGACAGAGTACGAGCAGTACTTC. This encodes CASSSPSTEYEQYF.